This T cell receptor (beta chain) is drawn from a study of blood T cell repertoires in COVID-19. Study summary: Collection of acute and convalescent COVID-19 samples took place in the United States, Italy and Spain. The cDNA or gDNA used as material had been derived from T cells, B-cell-depleted T cells, or PBMCs.

Here immunoSEQ multiplex PCR was the method, and the copy in TCRdb shows in-frame clones only, minus some. The repertoire holds just under 80,000 clones, with roughly four fifths as singletons. In germline, CDR1 is SGHRS, CDR2 YFSETQ. V was shortened by 0 bases and J by 6 bases, with 3 bases between the two germline ends. This CDR3 has 12 residues. Material for sequencing was peripheral blood. The V gene is TRBV5-1, the J gene TRBJ2-2, with unresolved D. The receptor was derived from a woman aged 70-85 years with acute or convalescent COVID-19. The CDR3 region is CASSLGAGELFF. The CDR3 DNA reads TGCGCCAGCAGCTTGGGCGCCGGGGAGCTGTTTTTT.